A selection of T cell receptor beta chains follows, all from one sample in a study of blood T cell repertoires in COVID-19. The assay was immunoSEQ multiplex PCR, and TCRdb's table has in-frame clones only and misses some. The table shows about 200,000 clones, with 80% to 90% occurring only once. Specimen: PBMCs or T cells enriched from blood (not recorded which). These receptors all stem from a man in his forties or fifties who had recovered from COVID-19. CDR3s include the opening cysteine and the closing phenylalanine or tryptophan.

J: TRBJ2-1
length: 12
V: TRBV10-3
CDR3: CAIRGTGNEQFF

J: TRBJ2-4
length: 16
V: TRBV5-1
CDR3: CASSSGTSGNFNIQYF

J: TRBJ2-5
length: 15
V: TRBV9
CDR3: CASSVQGAPQETQYF

J: TRBJ1-3
length: 16
V: TRBV7-8
CDR3: CASSPTQRHSGNTIYF

J: TRBJ2-1
length: 18
V: TRBV3-1/TRBV3-2
CDR3: CASSKLAGGSRTYNEQFF

J: TRBJ2-1
length: 15
V: TRBV19
CDR3: CASSTRTGAGNEQFF

J: TRBJ2-3
length: 15
V: TRBV30
CDR3: CAWSVTSGNTDTQYF

J: TRBJ2-7
length: 15
V: TRBV6-6
CDR3: CASSSTGVNSYEQYF

J: TRBJ1-1
length: 14
V: TRBV5-1
CDR3: CASSMDRLNTEAFF

J: TRBJ1-1
length: 14
V: TRBV6-5
CDR3: CASSYQGANTEAFF

J: TRBJ1-1
length: 13
V: TRBV12-3/TRBV12-4
CDR3: CASSKGARTEAFF

J: TRBJ2-1
length: 11
V: TRBV28
CDR3: CASSLEREQFF

J: TRBJ1-4
length: 13
V: TRBV12-3/TRBV12-4
CDR3: CASRTGANEKLFF

J: TRBJ1-4
length: 15
V: TRBV4-2
CDR3: CASSQDSTLNEKLFF

J: TRBJ1-1
length: 13
V: TRBV2
CDR3: CASSNGQDTEAFF

J: TRBJ2-1
length: 17
V: TRBV5-1
CDR3: CASSAWTSGFSYNEQFF

J: TRBJ2-3
length: 13
V: TRBV29-1
CDR3: CSVVGSAIDTQYF

J: TRBJ2-5
length: 15
V: TRBV9
CDR3: CASSVNPGQPETQYF

J: TRBJ1-1
length: 13
V: TRBV11-1
CDR3: CASSRQENTEAFF

J: TRBJ1-2
length: 15
V: TRBV7-2
CDR3: CASRYNRDRVDGYTF

J: TRBJ1-3
length: 16
V: TRBV5-6
CDR3: CASTRSGTGGASTIYF

J: TRBJ1-1
length: 12
V: TRBV11-2
CDR3: CASSFQGSEAFF

J: TRBJ1-1
length: 15
V: TRBV7-9
CDR3: CASSHPGQGVTEAFF

J: TRBJ1-6
length: 15
V: TRBV19
CDR3: CASSKGGTGDSPLHF

J: TRBJ1-6
length: 13
V: TRBV19
CDR3: CASSIGGNSPLHF

J: TRBJ2-7
length: 11
V: TRBV29-1
CDR3: CSDDRRYEQYF

J: TRBJ1-1
length: 17
V: TRBV25-1
CDR3: CASSDPGGLGLNTEAFF

J: TRBJ1-2
length: 13
V: TRBV2
CDR3: CASKPFAGYGYTF

J: TRBJ2-7
length: 15
V: TRBV27
CDR3: CASSKRQGAVYEQYF

J: TRBJ1-4
length: 16
V: TRBV6-5
CDR3: CASSYSWTGKGEKLFF

J: TRBJ1-5
length: 14
V: TRBV7-2
CDR3: CASSSGQGNQPQHF

J: TRBJ2-7
length: 18
V: TRBV18
CDR3: CASSGNVGGLGQRYEQYF

J: TRBJ2-7
length: 16
V: TRBV14
CDR3: CASSQPGTRAFYEQYF

J: TRBJ1-1
length: 14
V: TRBV5-4
CDR3: CASSPQGAFTEAFF

J: TRBJ2-2
length: 15
V: TRBV5-1
CDR3: CASSLVTGDTGELFF

J: TRBJ1-1
length: 19
V: TRBV20-1
CDR3: CSASLLGQGGGWRKHKAFF

J: TRBJ1-2
length: 13
V: TRBV6-5
CDR3: CASIPSTGNGYTF

J: TRBJ1-3
length: 15
V: TRBV7-9
CDR3: CASSLGGGSGNTIYF

J: TRBJ2-2
length: 13
V: TRBV27
CDR3: CASSLSEAGELFF

J: TRBJ2-1
length: 20
V: TRBV5-1
CDR3: CASSLRPGLPKRSSYNEQFF

J: TRBJ2-1
length: 18
V: TRBV4-3
CDR3: CASSQDPTSGRFYNEQFF

J: TRBJ2-7
length: 14
V: TRBV2
CDR3: CASSAAGAGSEQYF

J: TRBJ1-1
length: 14
V: TRBV10-2
CDR3: CASSDPRGGVRAFF

J: TRBJ1-5
length: 15
V: TRBV28
CDR3: CASSGGQGGSQPQHF

J: TRBJ2-5
length: 17
V: TRBV18
CDR3: CASSLGLAGAGQETQYF

J: TRBJ1-1
length: 13
V: TRBV29-1
CDR3: CSVEDPGNTEAFF

J: TRBJ2-1
length: 14
V: TRBV14
CDR3: CASSQDNYYNEQFF

J: TRBJ2-5
length: 16
V: TRBV25-1
CDR3: CASSVGQGLVEETQYF

J: TRBJ1-5
length: 15
V: TRBV11-2
CDR3: CASSLGQGHNQPQHF

J: TRBJ1-2
length: 15
V: TRBV27
CDR3: CASSLSQGSEYGYTF

J: TRBJ1-2
length: 16
V: TRBV7-8
CDR3: CASSPYGDKENYGYTF

J: TRBJ1-5
length: 14
V: TRBV19
CDR3: CASSPNRGGQPQHF

J: TRBJ1-2
length: 12
V: TRBV2
CDR3: CATTPENYGYTF

J: TRBJ1-6
length: 16
V: TRBV19
CDR3: CASSEGTGEHNSPLHF